The 30 T cell receptor beta chains reported below all come from one sample, sequenced in a study of human T cells and chemical hapten exposure. Via MiXCR, TCRdb re-called the RACE reads, giving one row per CDR3 protein. The data contain roughly 200,000 distinct CDR3 sequences, about 25% of them seen just once; the ten biggest clones take up 2% to 2.5%. Specified time point: patch test 3, about 24 weeks after DPC sensitization. This sample's treatment: therapeutic diphenylcyclopropenone sensitization with weekly scalp DPC. Sequencing used whole blood, obtained in connection with sensitization to the hapten diphenylcyclopropenone (DPC). All receptors derive from a woman aged 40-49 years with alopecia areata. Some clones in this sample may be carry-over from other donors' samples.

The genes are TRBV20-1 and TRBJ1-5; D gene unclear. The V and J ends lost 1 base and 5 bases respectively, with 9 bases between them. The CDR3 contains 13 residues. The germline V gene encodes CDR1 DFQATT and CDR2 SNEGSKA (reference sequence). The CDR3 sequence is CSARGRFDQPQHF. For the CDR3, the DNA is TGCAGTGCTAGAGGGAGGTTCGATCAGCCCCAGCATTTT.

V gene TRBV10-3 combines with J gene TRBJ1-1; D is unclear. With 6 bases removed from V and 0 bases from J, the gap between germline ends came to 11 bases. Germline CDR1 is ENHRY and CDR2 is SYGVKD. The CDR3 is 14 residues long. The DNA of the CDR3 is TGTGCCATCAGCGGACGGACGTTGAACACTGAAGCTTTCTTT. Translation: CAISGRTLNTEAFF.

CDR3 nucleotide sequence: TGCGCCAGCAGCCAAGACGGCCGAGGAGATCAGCCCCAGCATTTT. Amino acids: CASSQDGRGDQPQHF. This chain joins TRBV4-3 and TRBJ1-5; D gene uncertain. CDR1 is LGHNA, CDR2 YSLEER, per germline. The CDR3 consists of 15 residues. Trimming pared 0 bases from V and 5 bases from J, leaving 11 bases between.

This clonotype turned up a few times. V is TRBV7-2 and J is TRBJ2-3, with D tentatively TRBD2 (6 bases). This CDR3 region has 16 residues. CDR1 SGHTA and CDR2 FQGNSA come from the germline V gene. V was shortened by 3 bases and J by 2 bases, with 15 bases between the two germline ends. CDR3 nucleotide sequence: TGTGCCAGCAGCTTCTTTGCGGGGACTTACACAGATACGCAGTATTTT. Its protein product is CASSFFAGTYTDTQYF.

This clonotype was seen a few times. J is TRBJ2-1 and V is TRBV7-2, with D possibly TRBD2 on 5 matching bases. Trimming took off 3 bases at V and 3 bases at J, with 6 bases between the two ends. This CDR3 is built from 13 residues. CDR1 SGHTA and CDR2 FQGNSA come from the germline V gene. CDR3 in amino acids: CASSFAGYNEQFF. In DNA form, the CDR3 reads TGTGCCAGCAGCTTTGCGGGCTACAATGAGCAGTTCTTC. The variable domain in full, with the rest retrieved from reference TRBV7-2 and TRBJ2-1, is GAGVSQSPSNKVTEKGKDVELRCDPISGHTALYWYRQSLGQGLEFLIYFQGNSAPDKSGLPSDRFSAERTGGSVSTLTIQRTQQEDSAVYLCASSFAGYNEQFFGPGTRLTVL.

This clonotype was counted a few times. This sequence joins TRBV29-1 and TRBJ2-4; D unclear. The V end was cut by 3 bases, the J end by 6 bases, with 9 bases between. Germline-derived CDR1 and CDR2 are SQVTM and ANQGSEA. The CDR3 consists of 12 residues. In nucleotides, the CDR3 is TGCAGCGTTGAGGGATCCCCAAACATTCAGTACTTC. It is translated as CSVEGSPNIQYF.

This clonotype was counted a few times. The chain links TRBV28 to TRBJ2-7, with D perhaps TRBD1 or TRBD2 (5 bases each). The CDR3 totals 12 residues. Between the trimmed V and J ends, which lost 6 bases and 3 bases, there was a span of 9 bases. Germline V gene lookup returns CDR1 MDHEN and CDR2 SYDVKM. The CDR3 bases are TGTGCCAGCAGAGAGGGGTACTACGAGCAGTACTTC. Its protein product is CASREGYYEQYF.

This chain joins TRBV6-6 and TRBJ1-5; D uncertain. Trimming left V 3 bases short and J 3 bases short, with 6 bases between. CDR1 and CDR2 from the germline V gene are MNHNY and SVGAGI (reference sequence). This CDR3 contains 13 residues. Written as DNA, the CDR3 is TGTGCCAGCAGTTATACCCCCAATCAGCCCCAGCATTTT. This translates into CASSYTPNQPQHF.

This clonotype was seen only a few times. The chain couples TRBV28 to TRBJ2-7, with D maybe TRBD1 (5 bases). This CDR3 has 13 amino acids. Germline V lookup: CDR1 MDHEN, CDR2 SYDVKM. The V gene lost 3 bases and the J gene lost 3 bases, with 9 bases spanning the gap. This chain's CDR3 is CASSFGHRYEQYF. The CDR3 DNA follows: TGTGCCAGCAGTTTTGGACATCGCTACGAGCAGTACTTC.

This chain links TRBV9 with TRBJ2-7; D call uncertain. V was trimmed by 1 base and J by 7 bases, leaving 12 bases between them. The CDR3 consists of 13 residues. CDR1 and CDR2 (germline): SGDLS, YYNGEE. CDR3 in DNA: TGTGCCAGCAGCGTAAATGCCGCCGCGGAGCAGTACTTC. This sequence encodes CASSVNAAAEQYF.

The chain recombines TRBV7-2 with TRBJ1-6; 10 bases line up with TRBD1. The CDR3 consists of 13 residues. Trimming took 8 bases from V and 10 from J; bases not matched to a gene: 5. In germline, CDR1 is SGHTA, CDR2 FQGNSA. The CDR3: CASGTGEGSPLHF. CDR3 coding DNA: TGTGCCAGCGGGACAGGGGAAGGCTCACCCCTCCACTTT.

This rearrangement joins TRBV12-3 or TRBV12-4 to TRBJ2-1; TRBD2 aligns across 9 bases. V lost 8 bases and J lost 0; bases outside the gene matches: 2. The CDR3 consists of 14 residues. The CDR3 sequence: CASHSGGSYNEQFF. CDR3 nucleotide sequence: TGTGCCAGCCATAGCGGGGGCTCCTACAATGAGCAGTTCTTC.

V is TRBV20-1 and J is TRBJ2-6; D unresolved. The CDR3 runs to 15 residues. Germline V gene data show CDR1 as DFQATT and CDR2 as SNEGSKA (reference sequence). V was cut by 3 bases and J by 0 bases, with 9 bases left in between. The CDR3 coding sequence is TGCAGTGCTAGTTTTCGGTTCTCTGGGGCCAACGTCCTGACTTTC. The encoded protein is CSASFRFSGANVLTF.

The chain has TRBV29-1 and TRBJ1-2; TRBD1 matches at 7 bases. CDR3 size: 12 residues. Germline V lookup: CDR1 SQVTM, CDR2 ANQGSEA. V lost 4 bases and J lost 8; bases outside the gene matches: 7. CDR3 DNA sequence: TGCAGCGTTGGAGAGGGGGCGGAAGGCTACACCTTC. Its protein is CSVGEGAEGYTF.

This clonotype occurred a few times. The chain combines TRBV12-3 or TRBV12-4 with TRBJ2-2; 8 bases agree with TRBD1. V gave up 3 bases and J gave up 4 bases; unmatched junction bases: 4. The CDR3 loop spans 15 amino acids. The CDR3: CASSLAGGITGELFF. The DNA of the CDR3 is TGTGCCAGCAGTTTGGCAGGGGGCATCACCGGGGAGCTGTTTTTT.

Written as DNA, the CDR3 is TGCAGTGCTAGGAGGTCTGGGGGGGGCGCAAGCACAGATACGCAGTATTTT. Translated: CSARRSGGGASTDTQYF. The J gene is TRBJ2-3, the V gene TRBV20-1, with D maybe TRBD2 (7 bases). CDR3 length equals 17 residues. Germline V gene lookup returns CDR1 DFQATT and CDR2 SNEGSKA (reference sequence). Trimming left V 3 bases short and J 0 bases short, with 19 bases between.

The V and J genes are TRBV4-1 and TRBJ1-2, with D perhaps TRBD1 (5 bases). This CDR3 has 16 residues. V was clipped by 3 bases and J by 4 bases, with 18 bases between them. Germline V gene lookup returns CDR1 MGHRA and CDR2 YSYEKL. The CDR3 DNA reads TGCGCCAGCAGCCATCCCCCCCGGGGGGGGGGCTATGGCTACACCTTC. This translates into CASSHPPRGGGYGYTF.

The rearrangement joins TRBV20-1 to TRBJ1-2; D is perhaps TRBD1 (5 bases). In germline, CDR1 is DFQATT, CDR2 SNEGSKA (reference sequence). V was clipped by 6 bases and J by 8 bases, with 19 bases between them. This CDR3 comprises 13 residues. CDR3 loop: CSATSLRGIGYTF. CDR3 coding DNA: TGCAGTGCCACAAGCCTCCGGGGGATCGGCTACACCTTC.

The CDR3 DNA follows: TGTGCCAGCAGCCCCCGGCTCGGATCACCCCTCCACTTT. Translation gives CASSPRLGSPLHF. The chain employs TRBV12-3 or TRBV12-4 and TRBJ1-6, with unresolved D. V lost 6 bases, J lost 10 bases, and 13 bases lay in between. CDR3 size: 13 residues.

The V call is TRBV28, the J call TRBJ2-1; 8 nucleotides match TRBD2. V lost 7 bases to trimming and J lost 7 bases; unmatched junction nucleotides: 9. Germline V gives CDR1 MDHEN, CDR2 SYDVKM. CDR3 length: 14 residues. The CDR3: CASTPGGASNEQFF. The CDR3 DNA is TGTGCCAGCACTCCCGGGGGGGCATCGAATGAGCAGTTCTTC.

DNA for the CDR3: TGTGCCAGCAGCTTAACCCCAGGGGGCTCCTACAATGAGCAGTTCTTC. This sequence encodes CASSLTPGGSYNEQFF. The chain couples TRBV7-6 to TRBJ2-1; TRBD1 matches at 7 bases. The J segment lost 0 bases and the V segment lost 2 bases, leaving 4 bases of the junction unmatched. Germline V gene lookup returns CDR1 SGHVS and CDR2 FNYEAQ. This CDR3 region has 16 residues.

This clonotype was seen a handful of times. This sequence joins TRBV5-1 and TRBJ2-6, with D possibly TRBD1 on 6 matching bases. V lost 0 bases and J 3 bases, leaving 19 bases between the germline ends. The CDR3 extends over 19 amino acids. CDR1 is SGHRS and CDR2 is YFSETQ in the germline V gene. The CDR3, as DNA: TGCGCCAGCAGCTTGGGTCCGTCGACGACAGGAAGTGGGGCCAACGTCCTGACTTTC. Residues: CASSLGPSTTGSGANVLTF.

The chain joins TRBV5-1 to TRBJ2-7, with D maybe TRBD2 (5 bases). Looked up from germline, CDR1 is SGHRS and CDR2 is YFSETQ. The length of the CDR3 is 14 residues. The V gene lost 5 bases and the J gene lost 3 bases, with 15 bases spanning the gap. DNA for the CDR3: TGCGCCAGCAGAGGCGGGTCAGGAGACTACGAGCAGTACTTC. It yields the protein CASRGGSGDYEQYF.

V and J are TRBV20-1 and TRBJ2-5; TRBD2 might be the D (6 bases). Germline-derived CDR1 and CDR2 are DFQATT and SNEGSKA (reference sequence). The CDR3 loop spans 14 amino acids. The V end lost 7 bases, the J end lost 5 bases, and 20 bases lay between the germline ends. The CDR3 DNA reads as TGCAGTGGGTGGGGACTCCTATACAGCGAGACCCAGTACTTC. Amino acid sequence: CSGWGLLYSETQYF.

This clonotype was detected once. One end of the junction fails to match germline, which may point to a read error. The J gene is TRBJ2-3, the V gene TRBV6-6; 7 nucleotides align to TRBD1. Germline CDR1 reads MNHNY; CDR2 reads SVGAGI (reference sequence). There are 15 residues in the CDR3. The CDR3 DNA sequence: TGTGCCAGCAGTAAGGGACAGCTAAGCACAGATGCGCAGTATTTT. It translates to CASSKGQLSTDAQYF.

J is TRBJ1-4 and V is TRBV11-2; no firm D call. V was cut by 8 bases and J by 5 bases, with 6 bases left in between. The germline V gene has CDR1 SGHAT and CDR2 FQNNGV. This CDR3 contains 11 residues. The CDR3 DNA follows: TGTGCCAGCTTCCAAAATGAAAAACTGTTTTTT. This codes for CASFQNEKLFF.

This rearrangement joins TRBV9 to TRBJ2-3, with D tentatively TRBD2 (5 bases). The CDR3 loop spans 14 amino acids. Germline V CDR1 and CDR2: SGDLS, YYNGEE. Between the trimmed V and J ends, which lost 2 bases and 2 bases, there was a span of 9 bases. In DNA, the CDR3 is TGTGCCAGCAGCGTCAGCGGAACCACAGATACGCAGTATTTT. This sequence encodes CASSVSGTTDTQYF.

The chain recombines TRBV6-5 with TRBJ2-2, with D unresolved. Germline V CDR1 and CDR2: MNHEY, SVGAGI. CDR3 length: 13 residues. V lost 7 bases and J 6 bases, leaving 12 bases between the germline ends. CDR3 amino acids: CASNNIGPGELFF. In DNA, the CDR3 is TGTGCCAGCAATAACATTGGCCCCGGGGAGCTGTTTTTT.

On this clonotype itself: A much bigger clone sits one base away, suggesting this may be a read error. V and J are TRBV29-1 and TRBJ2-7; D unclear. The germline V gene has CDR1 SQVTM and CDR2 ANQGSEA. This CDR3 has 11 amino acids. Trimming shortened V by 4 bases and J by 4 bases, and 8 bases separated the two germline ends. Here the CDR3 reads CSVAVKYEQYF. The CDR3 nucleotides read TGCAGCGTTGCCGTGAAGTACGAGCAGTACTTC.

There are a few counts of this clonotype. The J gene is TRBJ2-7, the V gene TRBV20-1; D tentatively reads TRBD1 or TRBD2 (5 bases each). The CDR3 runs 13 residues. V was trimmed by 3 bases and J by 2 bases, leaving 11 bases between them. The germline CDR1 and CDR2 sequences are DFQATT and SNEGSKA (reference sequence). The CDR3 loop reads CSARMGVAYEQYF. The CDR3 DNA follows: TGCAGTGCTAGGATGGGGGTGGCCTACGAGCAGTACTTC.